This T cell receptor beta chain appears in the sequencing data of a study of tumor-infiltrating lymphocytes in primary liver carcinoma. The study co-extracted DNA and RNA from around 20-30 mg of unsorted bulk tissue. The CDR3 extends over 14 amino acids. The germline gives CDR1 MNHNY, CDR2 SVGAGI (reference sequence). V was clipped by 7 bases and J by 5 bases; unmatched bases: 5. A few counts support this clonotype. A read error is possible here, since a much larger clone lies one base away. The CDR3 does not close with the conserved phenylalanine or tryptophan, likely indicating a read error. TCR beta cDNA came from roughly 0.45 ug total RNA, primed with a constant-region primer. Libraries covering TCR beta were generated through three nested multiplex PCR rounds (using a slightly modified ARM-PCR). Running roughly 10 cycles apiece, the first two PCR rounds relied on TRBV1-TRBV30 forward primers together with a C-beta reverse primer. MiXCR, applied by TCRdb to the multiplex PCR reads, yields one record per CDR3 protein. The table records 90,000 to 100,000 distinct CDR3 sequences, 55% to 75% of them present only once.

Material: liver tumor tissue from sampling region 5. Sample subset: tumor region T5, tumor centre. The gene calls are TRBV6-6 and TRBJ2-1; 10 bases match TRBD2. The sequence was obtained from a woman aged 55-69 years with primary liver carcinoma and hepatitis B virus infection. The CDR3 region has the DNA TGTGCCAGCATTATAGCGGGAGGCAACAATGAGCAGTTCCTC. Translating gives CASIIAGGNNEQFL.